The sequence of this T cell receptor beta chain was determined in a study of CD8+ T cells in alopecia areata. The researchers isolated CD4+ and CD8+ T cells from PBMCs by sorting. Concerning this clone itself: Its target is not known.

Following RNA extraction, reverse transcription yielded cDNA that acted as the sequencing template. Assay used: immunoSEQ multiplex PCR; TCRdb lists only in-frame clones, some missing. The table shows some 180,000 clones, with roughly 56% occurring only once. The germline CDR1 and CDR2 sequences are MGHRA and YSYEKL. This CDR3 is 16 amino acids long. Trimming shortened V by 2 bases and J by 6 bases, and 19 bases separated the two germline ends. Study-level findings and limits: Researchers report lesional scalp, most notably alopecia totalis/universalis, outstripped normal scalp in clonality. Unlike in mice, where it was clearer, TCR sharing across patients was less clear, possibly HLA-related. Scalp data also include sequences from resident alphabeta T cells of normal skin.

This clonotype originated in a human donor in good health. The sample was CD8+ T cells sorted from blood. The gene calls are TRBV4-1 and TRBJ1-1; possibly TRBD1 for D (5 bases). The CDR3 DNA follows: TGCGCCAGCAGCCAAAGGGCCCCGACGGCGGGGGCTGAAGCTTTCTTT. Protein product: CASSQRAPTAGAEAFF.